Detailed here is one T cell receptor beta chain. This table comes from immunoSEQ multiplex PCR, and its TCRdb copy is limited to in-frame clones, with some not included. The sample shows 53,000 or so clones, about nine tenths of them seen only once. This entry comes from a study of blood T cell repertoires in COVID-19. Study-wide background: The United States, Italy and Spain supplied acute and convalescent COVID-19 samples. From T cells, B-cell-depleted T cells, or PBMCs came the material, which was cDNA or gDNA.

CDR3 length: 13 residues. Germline assignment: CDR1 SGHTA and CDR2 FQGNSA. V lost 2 bases and J lost 7; bases outside the gene matches: 1. The TCR comes from a man of 80 years or more with acute or convalescent COVID-19. The sequencing sample was made of peripheral blood. The rearrangement joins TRBV7-2 to TRBJ2-2; 7 nucleotides match TRBD1. The CDR3 loop is CASSLQGVGELFF. Here the CDR3 DNA reads TGTGCCAGCAGCTTACAGGGGGTCGGGGAGCTGTTTTTT.